This section outlines one T cell receptor beta chain sequence together with its context. The data originate from a study of graft-versus-host responses after intestinal transplantation. Study in general: Among the recipients, transplants were multivisceral, liver-intestinal, or isolated intestinal. The whole recipient group had anti-thymocyte globulin induction followed by tacrolimus and steroids for 2 to 3 years.

Produced via immunoSEQ multiplex PCR; TCRdb's table is partial and in-frame only. This sample has about 38,000 clones, with roughly four fifths found just once. Trimming removed 7 bases at V and 7 bases at J, with 13 bases between. The CDR3 covers 13 residues. Germline lookup yields CDR1 SEHNR and CDR2 FQNEAQ (reference sequence). The origin of this receptor is a human patient who received an intestinal transplant, so some T cells may come from the graft donor. The chain has TRBV7-9 and TRBJ2-2, with a possible D match to TRBD2 (5 bases). The source was PBMCs, collected 1070 days after transplant. The CDR3 protein is CASIGSGLGELFF. CDR3 bases: TGTGCCAGCATAGGCTCAGGACTCGGGGAGCTGTTTTTT.